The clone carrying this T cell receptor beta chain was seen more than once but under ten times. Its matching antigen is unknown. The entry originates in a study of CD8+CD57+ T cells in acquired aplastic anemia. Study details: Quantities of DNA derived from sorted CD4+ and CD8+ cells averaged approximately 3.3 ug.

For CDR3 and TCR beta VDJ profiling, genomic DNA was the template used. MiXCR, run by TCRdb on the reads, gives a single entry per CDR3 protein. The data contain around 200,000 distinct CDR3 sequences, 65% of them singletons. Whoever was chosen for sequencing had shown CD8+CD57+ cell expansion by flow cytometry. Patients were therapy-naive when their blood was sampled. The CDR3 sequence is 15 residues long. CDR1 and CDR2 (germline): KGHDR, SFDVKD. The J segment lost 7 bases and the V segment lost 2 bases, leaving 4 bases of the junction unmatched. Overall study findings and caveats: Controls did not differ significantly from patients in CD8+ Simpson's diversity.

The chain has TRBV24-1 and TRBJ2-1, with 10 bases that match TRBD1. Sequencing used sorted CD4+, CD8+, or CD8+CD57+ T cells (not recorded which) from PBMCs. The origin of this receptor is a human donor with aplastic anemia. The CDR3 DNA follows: TGTGCCACCAGTGATTCGGGACAGGGGTTGAATGAGCAGTTCTTC. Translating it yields CATSDSGQGLNEQFF.